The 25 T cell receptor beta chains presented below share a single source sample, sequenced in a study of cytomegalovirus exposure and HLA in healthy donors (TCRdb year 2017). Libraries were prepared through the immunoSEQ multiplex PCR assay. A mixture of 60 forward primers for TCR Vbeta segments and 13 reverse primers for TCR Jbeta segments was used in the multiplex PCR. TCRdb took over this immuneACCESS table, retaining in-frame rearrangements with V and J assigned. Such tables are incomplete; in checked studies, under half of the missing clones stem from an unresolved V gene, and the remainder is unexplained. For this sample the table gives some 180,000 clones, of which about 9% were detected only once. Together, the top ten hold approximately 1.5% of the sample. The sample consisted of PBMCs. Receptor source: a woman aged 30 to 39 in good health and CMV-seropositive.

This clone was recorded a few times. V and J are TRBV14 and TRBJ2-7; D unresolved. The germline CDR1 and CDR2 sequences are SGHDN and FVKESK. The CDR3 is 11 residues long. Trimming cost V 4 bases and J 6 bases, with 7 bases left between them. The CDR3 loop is CASSRAGEQYF. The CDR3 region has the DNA TGTGCCAGCAGCCGGGCAGGCGAGCAGTACTTC. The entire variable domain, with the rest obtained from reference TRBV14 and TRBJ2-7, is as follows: EAGVTQFPSHSVIEKGQTVTLRCDPISGHDNLYWYRRVMGKEIKFLLHFVKESKQDESGMPNNRFLAERTGGTYSTLKVQPAELEDSGVYFCASSRAGEQYFGPGTRLTVT.

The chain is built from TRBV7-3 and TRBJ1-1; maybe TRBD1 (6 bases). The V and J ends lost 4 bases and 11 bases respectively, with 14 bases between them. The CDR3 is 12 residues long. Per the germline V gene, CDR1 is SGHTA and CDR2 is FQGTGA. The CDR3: CASSSNRVEAFF. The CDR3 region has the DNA TGTGCCAGCAGCTCAAACAGGGTAGAGGCTTTCTTT.

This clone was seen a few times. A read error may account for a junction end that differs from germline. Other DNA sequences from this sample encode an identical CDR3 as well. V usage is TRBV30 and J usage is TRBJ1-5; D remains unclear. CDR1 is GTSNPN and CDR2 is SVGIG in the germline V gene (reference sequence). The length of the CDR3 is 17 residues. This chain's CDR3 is CAWSRPVPGLSNQPQHF. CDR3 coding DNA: TGCGCCTGGAGTCGCCCGGTTCCGGGTCTGAGCAATCAGCCCCAGCATTTT.

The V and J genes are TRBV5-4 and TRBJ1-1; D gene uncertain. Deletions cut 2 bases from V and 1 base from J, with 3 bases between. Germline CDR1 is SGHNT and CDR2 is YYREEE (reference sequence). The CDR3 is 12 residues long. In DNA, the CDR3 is TGTGCCAGCAGCTTACAGAACACTGAAGCTTTCTTT. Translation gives CASSLQNTEAFF.

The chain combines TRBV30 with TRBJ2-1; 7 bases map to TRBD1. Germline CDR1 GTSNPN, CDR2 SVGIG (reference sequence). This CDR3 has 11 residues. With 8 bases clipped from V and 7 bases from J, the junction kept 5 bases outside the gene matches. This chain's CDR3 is CAVRGWNEQFF. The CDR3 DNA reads TGTGCCGTCAGGGGGTGGAATGAGCAGTTCTTC.

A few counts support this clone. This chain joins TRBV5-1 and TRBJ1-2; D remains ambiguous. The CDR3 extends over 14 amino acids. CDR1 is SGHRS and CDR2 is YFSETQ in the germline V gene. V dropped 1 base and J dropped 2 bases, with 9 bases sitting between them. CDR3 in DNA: TGCGCCAGCAGCTTGAGTCAGGCCAACTATGGCTACACCTTC. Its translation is CASSLSQANYGYTF.

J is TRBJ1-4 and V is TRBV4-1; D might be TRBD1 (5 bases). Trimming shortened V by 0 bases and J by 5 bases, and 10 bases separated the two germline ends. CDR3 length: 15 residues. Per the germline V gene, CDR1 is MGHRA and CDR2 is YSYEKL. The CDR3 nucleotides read TGCGCCAGCAGCCAAGACTTGGGGCGGAATGAAAAACTGTTTTTT. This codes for CASSQDLGRNEKLFF.

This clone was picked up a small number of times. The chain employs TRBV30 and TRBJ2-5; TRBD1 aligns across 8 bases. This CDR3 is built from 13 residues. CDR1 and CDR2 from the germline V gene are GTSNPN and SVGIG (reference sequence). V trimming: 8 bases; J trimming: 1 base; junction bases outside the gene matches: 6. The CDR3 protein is CAGDRGAQETQYF. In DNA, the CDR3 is TGTGCCGGCGACAGGGGAGCCCAAGAGACCCAGTACTTC.

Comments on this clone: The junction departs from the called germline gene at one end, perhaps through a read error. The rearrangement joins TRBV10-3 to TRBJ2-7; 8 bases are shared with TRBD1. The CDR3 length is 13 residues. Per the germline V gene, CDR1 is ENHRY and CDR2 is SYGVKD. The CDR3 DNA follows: TGTGCCATCAGGGGGACAGGCAGGTACGATCAGTACTTC. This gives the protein CAIRGTGRYDQYF.

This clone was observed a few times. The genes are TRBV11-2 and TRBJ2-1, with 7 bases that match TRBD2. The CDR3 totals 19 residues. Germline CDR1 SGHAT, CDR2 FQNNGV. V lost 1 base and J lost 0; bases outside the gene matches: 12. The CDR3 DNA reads TGTGCCAGCAGCTTAGTTCCTAGCGGCTCTTTCAGCTCCTACAATGAGCAGTTCTTC. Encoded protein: CASSLVPSGSFSSYNEQFF.

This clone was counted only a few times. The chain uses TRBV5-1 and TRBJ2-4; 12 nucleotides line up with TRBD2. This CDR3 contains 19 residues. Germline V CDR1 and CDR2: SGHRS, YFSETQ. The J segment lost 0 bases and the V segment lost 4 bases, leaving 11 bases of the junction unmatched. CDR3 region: CASSAAGTSGSIAKNIQYF. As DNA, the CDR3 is TGCGCCAGCAGCGCGGCCGGGACTAGCGGGTCCATAGCCAAAAACATTCAGTACTTC. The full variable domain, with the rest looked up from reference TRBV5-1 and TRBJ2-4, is KAGVTQTPRYLIKTRGQQVTLSCSPISGHRSVSWYQQTPGQGLQFLFEYFSETQRNKGNFPGRFSGRQFSNSRSEMNVSTLELGDSALYLCASSAAGTSGSIAKNIQYFGAGTRLSVL.

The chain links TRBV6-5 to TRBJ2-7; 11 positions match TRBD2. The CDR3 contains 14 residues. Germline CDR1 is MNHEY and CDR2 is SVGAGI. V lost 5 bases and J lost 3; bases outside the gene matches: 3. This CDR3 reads CASSQLAGDYEQYF. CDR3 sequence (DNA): TGTGCCAGCAGTCAACTAGCGGGAGACTACGAGCAGTACTTC.

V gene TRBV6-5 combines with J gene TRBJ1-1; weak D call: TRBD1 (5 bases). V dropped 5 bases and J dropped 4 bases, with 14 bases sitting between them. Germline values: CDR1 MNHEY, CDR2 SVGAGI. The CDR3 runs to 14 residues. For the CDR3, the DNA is TGTGCCAGCAGTGAAGGAGGGGTGAGCACTGAAGCTTTCTTT. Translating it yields CASSEGGVSTEAFF.

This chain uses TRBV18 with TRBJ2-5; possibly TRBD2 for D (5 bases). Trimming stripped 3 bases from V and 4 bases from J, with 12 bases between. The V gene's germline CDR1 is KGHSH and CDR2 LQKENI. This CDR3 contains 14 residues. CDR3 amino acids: CASSPGSGGETQYF. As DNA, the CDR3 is TGTGCCAGCTCACCGGGCAGCGGCGGAGAGACCCAGTACTTC.

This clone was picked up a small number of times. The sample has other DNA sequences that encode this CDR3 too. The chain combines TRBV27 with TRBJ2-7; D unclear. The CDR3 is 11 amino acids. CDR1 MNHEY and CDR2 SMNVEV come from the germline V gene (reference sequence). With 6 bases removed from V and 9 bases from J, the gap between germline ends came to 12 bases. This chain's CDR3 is CASSGFLGQYF. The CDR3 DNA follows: TGTGCCAGCAGCGGGTTCCTAGGGCAGTACTTC.

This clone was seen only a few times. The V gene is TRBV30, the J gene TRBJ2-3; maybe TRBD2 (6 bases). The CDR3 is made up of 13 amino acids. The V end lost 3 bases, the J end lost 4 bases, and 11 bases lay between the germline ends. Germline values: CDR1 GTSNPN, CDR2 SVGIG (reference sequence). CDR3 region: CAWRAGGADTQYF. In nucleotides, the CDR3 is TGTGCCTGGAGGGCGGGCGGGGCAGATACGCAGTATTTT.

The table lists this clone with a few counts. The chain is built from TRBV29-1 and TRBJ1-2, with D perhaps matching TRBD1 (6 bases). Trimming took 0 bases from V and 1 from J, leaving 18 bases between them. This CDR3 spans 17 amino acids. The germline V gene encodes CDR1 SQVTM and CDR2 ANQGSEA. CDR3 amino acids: CSVEEQGRGFVNYGYTF. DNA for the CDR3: TGCAGCGTTGAAGAACAGGGCAGGGGATTTGTTAACTATGGCTACACCTTC. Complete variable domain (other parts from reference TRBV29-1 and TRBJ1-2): SAVISQKPSRDICQRGTSLTIQCQVDSQVTMMFWYRQQPGQSLTLIATANQGSEATYESGFVIDKFPISRPNLTFSTLTVSNMSPEDSSIYLCSVEEQGRGFVNYGYTFGSGTRLTVV.

The CDR3 nucleotides are TGCGCCAGCAGCTTCGCCGGGGATCCATACTACGAGCAGTACTTC. Amino acids: CASSFAGDPYYEQYF. The chain combines TRBV5-1 with TRBJ2-7, with D possibly TRBD2 on 5 matching bases. There are 15 residues in the CDR3. Trimming removed 2 bases at V and 3 bases at J, with 15 bases between. CDR1 is SGHRS, CDR2 YFSETQ, per germline.

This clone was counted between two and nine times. The DNA of the CDR3 is TGTGCCAGCAGCTTAGAAATGTTAGCGGGAGGCCGTCGCTACGAGCAGTACTTC. It codes for CASSLEMLAGGRRYEQYF. The rearrangement uses TRBV7-2 and TRBJ2-7, with TRBD2 matching 10 bases. CDR3 length equals 18 residues. Trimming cost V 1 base and J 3 bases; bases outside gene matches: 12. Germline lookup yields CDR1 SGHTA and CDR2 FQGNSA.

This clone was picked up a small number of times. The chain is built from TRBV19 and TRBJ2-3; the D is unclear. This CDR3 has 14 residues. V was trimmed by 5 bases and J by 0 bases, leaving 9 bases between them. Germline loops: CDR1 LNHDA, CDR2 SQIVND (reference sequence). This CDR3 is CASSFQHSTDTQYF. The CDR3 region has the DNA TGTGCCAGTAGTTTTCAACATAGCACAGATACGCAGTATTTT.

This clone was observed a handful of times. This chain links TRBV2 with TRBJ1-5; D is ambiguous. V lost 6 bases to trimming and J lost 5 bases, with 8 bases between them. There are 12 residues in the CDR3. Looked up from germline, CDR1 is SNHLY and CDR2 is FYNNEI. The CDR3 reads CASSATYQPQHF. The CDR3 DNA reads TGTGCCAGCAGCGCTACTTATCAGCCCCAGCATTTT.

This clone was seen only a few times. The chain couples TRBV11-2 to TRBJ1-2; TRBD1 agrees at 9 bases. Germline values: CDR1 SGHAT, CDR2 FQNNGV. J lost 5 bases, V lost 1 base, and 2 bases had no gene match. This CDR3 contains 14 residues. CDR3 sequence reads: CASSLVGQGYGYTF. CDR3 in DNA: TGTGCCAGCAGCTTAGTGGGACAGGGTTATGGCTACACCTTC.

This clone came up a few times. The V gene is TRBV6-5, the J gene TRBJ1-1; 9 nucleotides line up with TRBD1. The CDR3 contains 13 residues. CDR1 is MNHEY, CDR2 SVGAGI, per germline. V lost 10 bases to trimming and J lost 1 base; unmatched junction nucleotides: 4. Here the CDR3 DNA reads TGTGCCACCACGGGACAGGGGAACACTGAAGCTTTCTTT. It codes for CATTGQGNTEAFF.

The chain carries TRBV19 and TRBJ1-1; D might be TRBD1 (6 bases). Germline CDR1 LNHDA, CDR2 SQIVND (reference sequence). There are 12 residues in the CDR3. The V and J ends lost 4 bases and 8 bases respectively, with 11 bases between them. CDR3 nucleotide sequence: TGTGCCAGTAGTACTGACAGGTTGGAAGCTTTCTTT. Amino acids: CASSTDRLEAFF.

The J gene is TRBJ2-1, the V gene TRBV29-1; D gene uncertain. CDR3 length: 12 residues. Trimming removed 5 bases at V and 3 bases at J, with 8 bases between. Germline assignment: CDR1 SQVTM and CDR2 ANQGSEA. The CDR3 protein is CSVSLYYNEQFF. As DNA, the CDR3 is TGCAGCGTTTCGCTCTACTACAATGAGCAGTTCTTC.